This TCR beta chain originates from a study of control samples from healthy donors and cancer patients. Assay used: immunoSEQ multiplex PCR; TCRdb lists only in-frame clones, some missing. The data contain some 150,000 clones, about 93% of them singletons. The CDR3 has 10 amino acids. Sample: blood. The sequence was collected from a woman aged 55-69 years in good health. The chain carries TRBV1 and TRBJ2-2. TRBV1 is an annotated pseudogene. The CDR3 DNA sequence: TGCACCAGCATCACCGGGGAGCTGTTTTTT. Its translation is CTSITGELFF.